Below, 25 T cell receptor beta chains from the same sample are listed, as sequenced in a study of blood T cell repertoires in COVID-19. Generated by immunoSEQ multiplex PCR, the TCRdb table keeps only in-frame clones and is missing some. Among 99,000 or so clones, 85% to 90% were seen once, and the ten largest hold approximately 13%. The sequenced sample was peripheral blood. The receptor set was obtained from a woman aged 60 to 75 in a cohort sampled during active or convalescent COVID-19.

The chain is built from TRBV27 and TRBJ1-5; D unclear. V lost 6 bases to trimming and J lost 5 bases, with 11 bases between them. In germline, CDR1 is MNHEY, CDR2 SMNVEV (reference sequence). CDR3 length: 13 amino acids. CDR3 sequence: CASSQRTDQPQHF. The CDR3 nucleotides read TGTGCCAGCAGCCAGAGAACAGATCAGCCCCAGCATTTT.

The chain combines TRBV29-1 with TRBJ1-2, with D possibly matching TRBD1 (6 bases). The CDR3 sequence is 17 residues long. Germline V gene data show CDR1 as SQVTM and CDR2 as ANQGSEA. V was cut by 5 bases and J by 3 bases, with 25 bases left in between. The CDR3, as DNA: TGCAGCGTTCGTCCCGGGACAAGGGGAGCCGCTCACTATGGCTACACCTTC. It is translated as CSVRPGTRGAAHYGYTF.

This chain links TRBV24-1 with TRBJ2-5; 9 nucleotides line up with TRBD1. Germline CDR1 and CDR2: KGHDR and SFDVKD. Trimming took 7 bases from V and 5 from J; bases not matched to a gene: 7. The CDR3 has 14 residues. CDR3 protein: CATSLGQGPETQYF. In DNA form, the CDR3 reads TGTGCCACCAGCCTGGGACAGGGCCCGGAGACCCAGTACTTC.

The chain carries TRBV7-9 and TRBJ2-7, with D possibly TRBD2 on 5 matching bases. Trimming removed 3 bases at V and 6 bases at J, with 12 bases between. Germline V gives CDR1 SEHNR, CDR2 FQNEAQ (reference sequence). The CDR3 extends over 13 amino acids. The CDR3 DNA reads TGTGCCAGCAGCTTTGTAGGGAGAGGCGAGCAGTACTTC. It is translated as CASSFVGRGEQYF.

The gene calls are TRBV11-2 and TRBJ1-3; possibly TRBD1 for D (5 bases). Trimming removed 6 bases from V and 0 bases from J, with 15 bases in between. The V gene's germline CDR1 is SGHAT and CDR2 FQNNGV. This CDR3 contains 16 residues. This CDR3 is CASRISGRDSGNTIYF. The CDR3 DNA reads TGTGCCAGCAGGATCTCAGGGCGAGACTCTGGAAACACCATATATTTT.

V and J are TRBV2 and TRBJ2-4; TRBD2 matches at 13 bases. Looked up from germline, CDR1 is SNHLY and CDR2 is FYNNEI. The CDR3 is made up of 13 amino acids. With V trimmed by 9 bases and J by 7 bases, 3 bases remained unmatched. CDR3: CARRTSGGNIQYF. Here the CDR3 DNA reads TGTGCCAGACGGACTAGCGGGGGTAACATTCAGTACTTC. Based on the CDR3 plus reference TRBV2 and TRBJ2-4, the full variable domain is EPEVTQTPSHQVTQMGQEVILRCVPISNHLYFYWYRQILGQKVEFLVSFYNNEISEKSEIFDDQFSVERPDGSNFTLKIRSTKLEDSAMYFCARRTSGGNIQYFGAGTRLSVL.

The rearrangement joins TRBV9 to TRBJ1-3, with unresolved D. Germline CDR1 SGDLS, CDR2 YYNGEE. The CDR3 covers 15 residues. The V end lost 0 bases, the J end lost 4 bases, and 11 bases lay between the germline ends. CDR3 sequence (DNA): TGTGCCAGCAGCGTAGACACGGGGTCAGGAAACACCATATATTTT. It yields the protein CASSVDTGSGNTIYF.

The chain combines TRBV7-9 with TRBJ2-4; D may be TRBD1 (6 bases). Deletions cut 4 bases from V and 2 bases from J, with 12 bases between. From germline, CDR1 is SEHNR and CDR2 FQNEAQ (reference sequence). The CDR3 has 15 amino acids. The CDR3 DNA follows: TGTGCCAGCAGCTACCAGGGGTCGTCCAAAAACATTCAGTACTTC. This gives the protein CASSYQGSSKNIQYF. The variable domain in full, completed from reference TRBV7-9 and TRBJ2-4, reads DTGVSQNPRHKITKRGQNVTFRCDPISEHNRLYWYRQTLGQGPEFLTYFQNEAQLEKSRLLSDRFSAERPKGSFSTLEIQRTEQGDSAMYLCASSYQGSSKNIQYFGAGTRLSVL.

V usage is TRBV9 and J usage is TRBJ1-1, with 9 positions matching TRBD1. V trimming: 2 bases; J trimming: 6 bases; junction bases outside the gene matches: 5. This CDR3 has 14 residues. Per the germline V gene, CDR1 is SGDLS and CDR2 is YYNGEE. The CDR3 coding sequence is TGTGCCAGCAGCGTTGGGGACAGGGTTGCTGAAGCTTTCTTT. Translating gives CASSVGDRVAEAFF.

The chain employs TRBV2 and TRBJ2-5, with a tentative D call TRBD1 (6 bases). The V gene lost 2 bases and the J gene lost 6 bases, with 16 bases spanning the gap. Germline lookup yields CDR1 SNHLY and CDR2 FYNNEI. This CDR3 spans 15 amino acids. CDR3 in amino acids: CASSEWGQSRKTQYF. For the CDR3, the DNA is TGTGCCAGCAGTGAATGGGGGCAATCCCGGAAGACCCAGTACTTC.

This chain uses TRBV11-3 with TRBJ2-7, with 10 bases fitting TRBD2. The CDR3 has 17 residues. Germline values: CDR1 SGHNT, CDR2 YENEEA. V dropped 2 bases and J dropped 1; count of bases not matched to a gene: 8. Written as DNA, the CDR3 is TGTGCCAGCAGCTTACTTTCCGGACTAGCGGTATCCTACGAGCAGTACTTC. Its translation is CASSLLSGLAVSYEQYF.

The chain employs TRBV24-1 and TRBJ2-7; maybe TRBD2 (6 bases). The germline CDR1 and CDR2 sequences are KGHDR and SFDVKD. V lost 4 bases and J lost 6, with 6 bases in between. CDR3 length: 11 residues. The DNA for the CDR3 is TGTGCCACCAGTGAGGGGGGCGAGCAGTACTTC. As protein: CATSEGGEQYF.

The chain uses TRBV9 and TRBJ1-3; TRBD1 matches at 7 bases. Trimming at V came to 0 bases and at J to 0 bases, leaving 6 bases not matched to a gene. This CDR3 is built from 17 residues. Per the germline V gene, CDR1 is SGDLS and CDR2 is YYNGEE. The CDR3 spells CASSVGGQANSGNTIYF. In DNA form, the CDR3 reads TGTGCCAGCAGCGTAGGCGGACAGGCCAACTCTGGAAACACCATATATTTT. Based on the CDR3 plus reference TRBV9 and TRBJ1-3, the full variable domain is DSGVTQTPKHLITATGQRVTLRCSPRSGDLSVYWYQQSLDQGLQFLIQYYNGEERAKGNILERFSAQQFPDLHSELNLSSLELGDSALYFCASSVGGQANSGNTIYFGEGSWLTVV.

This chain joins TRBV28 and TRBJ2-1; 10 bases map to TRBD2. Trimming at V came to 1 base and at J to 8 bases, leaving 11 bases not matched to a gene. CDR1 and CDR2 from the germline V gene are MDHEN and SYDVKM. The CDR3 is 17 amino acids. The CDR3 nucleotides read TGTGCCAGCAGTTTATTGGCTAGCGGGAGTAGGTCCCATGAGCAGTTCTTC. Protein: CASSLLASGSRSHEQFF.

The V gene is TRBV5-1, the J gene TRBJ2-1, with a tentative D call TRBD1 (6 bases). This CDR3 has 14 amino acids. V lost 6 bases and J 7 bases, leaving 17 bases between the germline ends. Germline CDR1 and CDR2: SGHRS and YFSETQ. CDR3 in amino acids: CASTRTVRGNEQFF. CDR3 bases: TGCGCCAGCACTAGGACAGTGAGAGGGAATGAGCAGTTCTTC.

The V call is TRBV28, the J call TRBJ2-7, with a possible D match to TRBD1 (6 bases). Trimming stripped 2 bases from V and 4 bases from J, with 12 bases between. The CDR3 runs 14 residues. The germline V gene has CDR1 MDHEN and CDR2 SYDVKM. The CDR3 loop is CASSLTRGSYEQYF. The CDR3 region has the DNA TGTGCCAGCAGTTTAACTAGGGGGTCGTACGAGCAGTACTTC.

The chain recombines TRBV19 with TRBJ2-3, with unresolved D. This CDR3 is built from 13 residues. V was trimmed by 6 bases and J by 0 bases, leaving 7 bases between them. Germline V gene lookup returns CDR1 LNHDA and CDR2 SQIVND (reference sequence). The CDR3 nucleotides are TGTGCCAGTAGCTCCGGGAGCACAGATACGCAGTATTTT. This encodes CASSSGSTDTQYF.

The chain has TRBV10-3 and TRBJ2-3; TRBD2 matches at 11 bases. Germline CDR1 and CDR2: ENHRY and SYGVKD. This CDR3 spans 16 amino acids. J was trimmed by 2 bases and V by 4 bases; bases with no gene match: 5. Written as DNA, the CDR3 is TGTGCCATCAGTGGGGGGACTAGCGGACCCACAGATACGCAGTATTTT. This encodes CAISGGTSGPTDTQYF.

The chain couples TRBV5-5 to TRBJ1-4; D may be TRBD1 (6 bases). Germline CDR1 and CDR2: SGHKS and YYEKEE (reference sequence). The CDR3 sequence is 15 residues long. The germline V and J ends were trimmed by 4 bases and 3 bases, with 13 bases remaining between them. CDR3 nucleotides: TGTGCCAGCAGCCGTCGAGAGGGGGCTAATGAAAAACTGTTTTTT. This translates into CASSRREGANEKLFF.

CDR3 nucleotide sequence: TGCGCCAGCATGGTCCAGGAGGCCGGGGAGCTGTTTTTT. This encodes CASMVQEAGELFF. The chain has TRBV5-1 and TRBJ2-2, with D possibly matching TRBD2 (5 bases). The CDR3 contains 13 residues. With 6 bases removed from V and 6 bases from J, the gap between germline ends came to 12 bases. CDR1 and CDR2 (germline): SGHRS, YFSETQ.

The CDR3 DNA is TGTGCCAGCAGAACGACAGGGGTTGGCTACGAGCAGTACTTC. Translating it yields CASRTTGVGYEQYF. This chain connects TRBV28 to TRBJ2-7, with 8 bases that match TRBD1. The CDR3 is 14 residues long. Germline CDR1 is MDHEN and CDR2 is SYDVKM. V was clipped by 6 bases and J by 3 bases; unmatched bases: 7.

The rearrangement uses TRBV9 and TRBJ2-7; tentative D call: TRBD1 (6 bases). V was clipped by 1 base and J by 5 bases, with 13 bases between them. CDR3 length: 14 residues. CDR1 is SGDLS, CDR2 YYNGEE, per germline. The CDR3 DNA reads TGTGCCAGCAGCGTAAGGCAGGGGTTCAACGAGCAGTACTTC. Amino acids: CASSVRQGFNEQYF.

The CDR3 spells CASSADRGFGNQPQHF. The CDR3 DNA is TGTGCCAGCAGTGCGGACAGGGGTTTTGGCAATCAGCCCCAGCATTTT. The chain couples TRBV6-1 to TRBJ1-5; 9 nucleotides agree with TRBD1. Germline CDR1 is MNHNS and CDR2 is SASEGT. This CDR3 contains 16 residues. V trimming: 4 bases; J trimming: 2 bases; junction bases outside the gene matches: 6.

J is TRBJ2-5 and V is TRBV6-2 or TRBV6-3; 11 bases agree with TRBD2. V trimming: 4 bases; J trimming: 4 bases; junction bases outside the gene matches: 5. Germline CDR1 is MNHEY and CDR2 is SVGEGT. This CDR3 comprises 15 residues. CDR3 nucleotide sequence: TGTGCCAGCAGTTTAGCGGGAGGGCCTACAGAGACCCAGTACTTC. Translation gives CASSLAGGPTETQYF.

This clone was found once. V and J are TRBV5-4 and TRBJ2-2, with TRBD2 identical over 9 bases. V was pared by 4 bases and J by 1 base, with 2 bases of the junction left unmatched. In germline, CDR1 is SGHNT, CDR2 YYREEE (reference sequence). The CDR3 runs to 15 residues. CDR3 loop: CASSRAGGNTGELFF. In DNA, the CDR3 is TGTGCCAGCAGCCGAGCGGGAGGGAACACCGGGGAGCTGTTTTTT.